The next 8 T cell receptor beta chains were all read from a single sample in a study of shared clonotypes between healthy human individuals. CD45RO-negative, CCR7-selected cells formed the naive CD8 fraction, which excluded terminally differentiated effector memory CD45RA+ cells. The method was immunoSEQ multiplex PCR; TCRdb's version includes in-frame clones alone and lacks a portion of them. Seen here are roughly 2,000,000 clones, 93% observed once, and the top ten hold roughly 1.7%. The sequenced material came from naive CD8+ T cells from PBMCs. The receptors were sampled from a man younger than 30 in good health. Some clones in this sample may be carry-over from other donors' samples.

The genes are TRBV2 and TRBJ2-7; D is possibly TRBD2 (5 bases). V lost 6 bases, J lost 0 bases, and 12 bases lay in between. Germline lookup yields CDR1 SNHLY and CDR2 FYNNEI. CDR3 length equals 14 residues. This CDR3 is CASRSGYGSYEQYF. The CDR3 DNA reads as TGTGCCAGCAGGAGCGGTTACGGCTCCTACGAGCAGTACTTC.

This clone came up many times. The same CDR3 arises from other DNA sequences in this sample as well. V is TRBV9 and J is TRBJ2-3; 8 bases align to TRBD2. Germline CDR1 SGDLS, CDR2 YYNGEE. V was pared by 2 bases and J by 2 bases, with 4 bases of the junction left unmatched. This CDR3 has 15 amino acids. The DNA of the CDR3 is TGTGCCAGCAGCGTCTTAGCGGGGCCCACAGATACGCAGTATTTT. Its protein product is CASSVLAGPTDTQYF. The variable domain in full, completed from reference TRBV9 and TRBJ2-3, reads DSGVTQTPKHLITATGQRVTLRCSPRSGDLSVYWYQQSLDQGLQFLIQYYNGEERAKGNILERFSAQQFPDLHSELNLSSLELGDSALYFCASSVLAGPTDTQYFGPGTRLTVL.

This clone turned up a few times. The CDR3 sequence is CATAGGRDYNQPQHF. CDR3 coding DNA: TGTGCCACCGCAGGGGGGCGAGATTACAATCAGCCCCAGCATTTT. This chain uses TRBV2 with TRBJ1-5, with 7 bases that match TRBD1. The CDR3 runs 15 residues. Trimming took 10 bases from V and 3 from J; bases not matched to a gene: 12. Germline CDR1 SNHLY, CDR2 FYNNEI. The entire variable domain, with the rest obtained from reference TRBV2 and TRBJ1-5, is as follows: EPEVTQTPSHQVTQMGQEVILRCVPISNHLYFYWYRQILGQKVEFLVSFYNNEISEKSEIFDDQFSVERPDGSNFTLKIRSTKLEDSAMYFCATAGGRDYNQPQHFGDGTRLSIL.

The chain joins TRBV6-5 to TRBJ2-2, with 7 bases that match TRBD2. Trimming at V came to 2 bases and at J to 6 bases, leaving 3 bases not matched to a gene. The CDR3 is made up of 14 amino acids. In germline, CDR1 is MNHEY, CDR2 SVGAGI. The CDR3 sequence is CASSYAGGSGELFF. Written as DNA, the CDR3 is TGTGCCAGCAGTTACGCCGGGGGGTCCGGGGAGCTGTTTTTT.

The CDR3 here is CASSPQVVPTNEKLFF. The CDR3 bases are TGTGCCAGCAGTCCCCAGGTTGTTCCAACTAATGAAAAACTGTTTTTT. This chain connects TRBV27 to TRBJ1-4; D is undetermined. The CDR3 contains 16 residues. Trimming removed 5 bases from V and 0 bases from J, with 13 bases in between. The germline gives CDR1 MNHEY, CDR2 SMNVEV (reference sequence).

V gene TRBV4-2 combines with J gene TRBJ2-1, with 7 bases that match TRBD1. The V segment lost 0 bases and the J segment 2 bases; nucleotides outside the gene matches: 1. Germline V CDR1 and CDR2: LGHNA, YNFKEQ. This CDR3 comprises 15 residues. CDR3 coding DNA: TGTGCCAGCAGCCAAGATGGGACAGCCTACAATGAGCAGTTCTTC. It codes for CASSQDGTAYNEQFF.

This clone was observed a few times. Written as DNA, the CDR3 is TGTGCCAGCAGCGGGGACACCGGGGAGCTGTTTTTT. Protein: CASSGDTGELFF. The V and J genes are TRBV9 and TRBJ2-2; D unclear. CDR1 is SGDLS and CDR2 is YYNGEE in the germline V gene. There are 12 residues in the CDR3. Trimming removed 3 bases from V and 3 bases from J, with 3 bases in between.

V gene TRBV7-9 combines with J gene TRBJ1-5; D is unclear. The CDR3 covers 14 residues. Germline V gene lookup returns CDR1 SEHNR and CDR2 FQNEAQ (reference sequence). Trimming stripped 0 bases from V and 5 bases from J, with 8 bases between. The CDR3, as DNA: TGTGCCAGCAGCTTAGCCGGGCCCGATCAGCCCCAGCATTTT. Translation gives CASSLAGPDQPQHF.